What follows are 32 T cell receptor beta chains derived from one specimen sequenced in a study of T cells in Graves' hyperthyroidism and ophthalmopathy. Researchers took RNA transcripts and amplified the TCR beta CDR3 regions from them. With the HTBI primer set, the TCR CDR3 went through a first round of RT-PCR. TCRdb analysed the multiplex PCR reads with MiXCR anew, one entry per CDR3 protein. The profile shows fewer than 650,000 distinct CDR3 sequences, 14% of them singletons. Input material: blood. These receptors all come from a woman aged 40 to 49 with Graves' hyperthyroidism.

V usage is TRBV30 and J usage is TRBJ2-1; D is unclear. V was pared by 0 bases and J by 8 bases, with 14 bases between. CDR3 size: 14 residues. Germline CDR1 and CDR2: GTSNPN and SVGIG (reference sequence). In DNA, the CDR3 is TGTGCCTGGAGTGTGGACCACTGGGTCGATGAGCAGTTCTTC. Protein: CAWSVDHWVDEQFF.

This clonotype was seen at least ten times. The genes are TRBV2 and TRBJ2-3; 11 positions agree with TRBD1. The germline CDR1 and CDR2 sequences are SNHLY and FYNNEI. The J segment lost 3 bases and the V segment lost 6 bases, leaving 5 bases of the junction unmatched. This CDR3 is 15 amino acids long. The CDR3 is CASRSGTGGTDTQYF. The CDR3 region has the DNA TGTGCCAGCAGATCCGGGACAGGGGGAACAGATACGCAGTATTTT.

This clonotype was seen only once. The chain joins TRBV5-1 to TRBJ2-7; 10 bases fit TRBD1. Trimming took 4 bases from V and 4 from J; bases not matched to a gene: 8. The CDR3 sequence is 15 residues long. Germline V gene sequence: CDR1 SGHRS, CDR2 YFSETQ. The CDR3 DNA reads as TGCGCCAGCAGCCCCGACAGGGGGCATCGGTACGAGCAGTACTTC. It specifies CASSPDRGHRYEQYF.

This clonotype was seen many times. The chain has TRBV11-1 and TRBJ2-7; no reliable D call. The CDR3 contains 10 residues. Trimming took off 5 bases at V and 2 bases at J, with 1 base between the two ends. Per the germline V gene, CDR1 is SGHAT and CDR2 is FQDESV (reference sequence). The CDR3 region is CASSPYEQYF. The CDR3 region has the DNA TGTGCCAGCAGCCCCTACGAGCAGTACTTC.

The sample holds many counts of this clonotype. The gene calls are TRBV3-1 and TRBJ2-7; D uncertain. The CDR3 has 14 amino acids. Germline assignment: CDR1 LGHDT and CDR2 YNNKEL (reference sequence). V was cut by 4 bases and J by 0 bases, with 10 bases left in between. The CDR3 bases are TGTGCCAGCAGCCCCCTTGGCGGCTCCTACGAGCAGTACTTC. As protein: CASSPLGGSYEQYF.

This clonotype showed up many times. The gene calls are TRBV28 and TRBJ2-7, with TRBD2 matching over 8 bases. Per germline, CDR1 MDHEN and CDR2 SYDVKM. The CDR3 sequence is 11 residues long. V lost 8 bases and J lost 6; bases outside the gene matches: 3. The DNA for the CDR3 is TGTGCCAGCGACGGGAGGGGCGAGCAGTACTTC. Its translation: CASDGRGEQYF.

This clonotype was picked up a small number of times. This rearrangement joins TRBV12-5 to TRBJ2-7; D is undetermined. The CDR3 has 12 residues. V gave up 4 bases and J gave up 0 bases, with 4 bases separating them. CDR1 is LGHNT, CDR2 FRNRAP, per germline. The CDR3 loop is CASGSSSYEQYF. DNA of the CDR3: TGTGCTAGTGGTTCGAGCTCCTACGAGCAGTACTTC.

This clonotype was counted between two and nine times. This may arise from a read error, as a much more abundant clone is one base away. The chain couples TRBV7-3 to TRBJ2-6, with D hard to call. This CDR3 has 14 amino acids. Germline assignment: CDR1 SGHTA and CDR2 FQGTGA. The CDR3 nucleotides read TGTGCCGGCAGCTTAGCTACCGGGGCCAACGTCCTGACTTTC. Translating it yields CAGSLATGANVLTF.

This clonotype was observed at least ten times. V is TRBV12-3 or TRBV12-4 and J is TRBJ2-7, with D perhaps TRBD2 (5 bases). Trimming shortened V by 3 bases and J by 2 bases, and 11 bases separated the two germline ends. The CDR3 length is 14 residues. Here the CDR3 reads CASSFPGKTYEQYF. CDR3 DNA: TGTGCCAGCAGTTTTCCCGGGAAGACCTACGAGCAGTACTTC.

This clonotype came up many times. The rearrangement links TRBV30 to TRBJ1-1; unclear D gene. V was clipped by 3 bases and J by 1 base, with 6 bases between them. Germline assignment: CDR1 GTSNPN and CDR2 SVGIG (reference sequence). The CDR3 spans 12 residues. CDR3 in amino acids: CAWRLANTEAFF. Here the CDR3 DNA reads TGTGCCTGGAGATTGGCGAACACTGAAGCTTTCTTT.

This clonotype was counted between two and nine times. The gene calls are TRBV7-2 and TRBJ2-2; 9 nucleotides align to TRBD1. Trimming removed 5 bases from V and 5 bases from J; junction bases left unmatched: 6. This CDR3 has 15 amino acids. Germline V gene sequence: CDR1 SGHTA, CDR2 FQGNSA. For the CDR3, the DNA is TGTGCCAGCAGCAGGGACAGGGCTTTAACCGGGGAGCTGTTTTTT. Translation: CASSRDRALTGELFF. The full variable domain, with the rest looked up from reference TRBV7-2 and TRBJ2-2, is GAGVSQSPSNKVTEKGKDVELRCDPISGHTALYWYRQSLGQGLEFLIYFQGNSAPDKSGLPSDRFSAERTGGSVSTLTIQRTQQEDSAVYLCASSRDRALTGELFFGEGSRLTVL.

This clonotype was seen only a few times. This chain connects TRBV19 to TRBJ2-1; 7 positions match TRBD2. J gave up 10 bases and V 1 base, and 7 bases lay outside the gene matches. This CDR3 contains 14 residues. Germline lookup yields CDR1 LNHDA and CDR2 SQIVND (reference sequence). The CDR3 protein is CASSIGLAPGEQFF. Written as DNA, the CDR3 is TGTGCCAGTAGTATAGGACTAGCTCCCGGGGAGCAGTTCTTC.

This clonotype was recorded many times. The rearrangement uses TRBV27 and TRBJ2-7; 9 positions agree with TRBD1. Trimming at V came to 5 bases and at J to 4 bases, leaving 3 bases not matched to a gene. Germline V CDR1 and CDR2: MNHEY, SMNVEV (reference sequence). This CDR3 has 13 amino acids. CDR3 protein: CASSNRGRYEQYF. The CDR3 nucleotides read TGTGCCAGCAGTAACAGGGGGCGGTACGAGCAGTACTTC.

This clonotype has more than one count but fewer than ten. The rearrangement links TRBV28 to TRBJ2-7, with D maybe TRBD1 (6 bases). With 8 bases removed from V and 5 bases from J, the gap between germline ends came to 28 bases. The germline V gene encodes CDR1 MDHEN and CDR2 SYDVKM. This CDR3 has 17 amino acids. CDR3 protein: CASRTPSLDRRRHEQYF. For the CDR3, the DNA is TGTGCCAGCCGGACCCCTTCTTTGGACAGAAGACGCCACGAGCAGTACTTC.

The chain employs TRBV29-1 and TRBJ2-1; D may be TRBD2 (6 bases). CDR3 length: 16 amino acids. Germline V gene data show CDR1 as SQVTM and CDR2 as ANQGSEA. Trimming cost V 7 bases and J 0 bases, with 19 bases left between them. CDR3 DNA sequence: TGCAGCGCCGCCGGAGGGGCAGGACTCTCCTACAATGAGCAGTTCTTC. This codes for CSAAGGAGLSYNEQFF.

At least ten counts were recorded for this clonotype. The chain joins TRBV28 to TRBJ2-7; D remains unclear. The CDR3 extends over 14 amino acids. Germline V CDR1 and CDR2: MDHEN, SYDVKM. Between the trimmed V and J ends, which lost 6 bases and 2 bases, there was a span of 14 bases. The CDR3 reads CASSRPIGAYEQYF. The CDR3 nucleotides are TGTGCCAGCAGCCGCCCGATTGGGGCCTACGAGCAGTACTTC.

There are many counts of this clonotype. This rearrangement joins TRBV2 to TRBJ1-1, with D unresolved. Germline V lookup: CDR1 SNHLY, CDR2 FYNNEI. With 3 bases removed from V and 7 bases from J, the gap between germline ends came to 18 bases. The CDR3 runs 15 residues. CDR3 sequence reads: CASSDPPTTDIEAFF. CDR3 DNA sequence: TGTGCCAGCAGTGACCCTCCGACGACTGATATTGAAGCTTTCTTT.

This clonotype was found many times. The rearrangement links TRBV28 to TRBJ2-7; D remains ambiguous. Per the germline V gene, CDR1 is MDHEN and CDR2 is SYDVKM. The CDR3 is 14 residues long. The V and J ends lost 3 bases and 2 bases respectively, with 11 bases between them. This CDR3 reads CASSFHLSTYEQYF. DNA for the CDR3: TGTGCCAGCAGTTTCCATCTCAGCACCTACGAGCAGTACTTC.

The sample holds a few counts of this clonotype. This chain links TRBV5-1 with TRBJ2-7, with 11 bases lining up with TRBD1. CDR1 SGHRS and CDR2 YFSETQ come from the germline V gene. The CDR3 consists of 15 residues. V shed 3 bases and J 5 bases; nucleotides not matched to a gene: 7. Written as DNA, the CDR3 is TGCGCCAGCAGCTACGGGACAGGGGGTTACAACGAGCAGTACTTC. Residues: CASSYGTGGYNEQYF.

This clonotype was counted between two and nine times. V usage is TRBV12-3 or TRBV12-4 and J usage is TRBJ1-1; 8 bases agree with TRBD1. With V trimmed by 6 bases and J by 4 bases, 13 bases remained unmatched. The CDR3 consists of 16 residues. For the CDR3, the DNA is TGTGCCAGCAGGCCCAGGGGGCTTGGGGGTGGCACTGAAGCTTTCTTT. Amino acids: CASRPRGLGGGTEAFF.

The genes are TRBV15 and TRBJ2-1; D may correspond to TRBD1 or TRBD2 (5 bases each). This CDR3 comprises 15 residues. Germline V gives CDR1 LNHNV, CDR2 YYDKDF (reference sequence). The ends were cut back, 8 bases at V and 0 bases at J, with 14 bases in the middle. This CDR3 reads CATHRDPGSYNEQFF. The CDR3 nucleotides are TGTGCCACCCACCGGGACCCCGGCTCCTACAATGAGCAGTTCTTC.

This clonotype occurred a few times. The rearrangement links TRBV19 to TRBJ2-7; 8 bases are a match to TRBD1. CDR1 and CDR2 (germline): LNHDA, SQIVND (reference sequence). J was trimmed by 6 bases and V by 4 bases; bases with no gene match: 8. CDR3 length: 14 residues. CDR3 protein: CASSTRQGSVEQYF. The DNA of the CDR3 is TGTGCCAGTAGTACCAGACAGGGGTCGGTCGAGCAGTACTTC. The full variable domain, in which reference TRBV19 and TRBJ2-7 provide the parts outside the CDR3, is DGGITQSPKYLFRKEGQNVTLSCEQNLNHDAMYWYRQDPGQGLRLIYYSQIVNDFQKGDIAEGYSVSREKKESFPLTVTSAQKNPTAFYLCASSTRQGSVEQYFGPGTRLTVT.

This clonotype was seen ten or more times. The gene calls are TRBV12-3 or TRBV12-4 and TRBJ2-5; 9 positions agree with TRBD2. This CDR3 has 13 residues. V gave up 5 bases and J gave up 4 bases; unmatched junction bases: 2. CDR3 DNA sequence: TGTGCCAGCAGTCAGCGGGAGGTAGAGACCCAGTACTTC. This translates into CASSQREVETQYF.

This clonotype was recorded at least ten times. The rearrangement joins TRBV28 to TRBJ1-5, with 7 nucleotides matching TRBD1. The CDR3 extends over 14 amino acids. The V gene end was trimmed by 8 bases and the J gene end by 3 bases; junction bases not matched to a gene: 7. Germline CDR1 MDHEN, CDR2 SYDVKM. The CDR3 protein is CASLRGNDNQPQHF. As DNA, the CDR3 is TGTGCCAGCCTCAGGGGGAACGACAATCAGCCCCAGCATTTT. The full variable domain, in which reference TRBV28 and TRBJ1-5 provide the parts outside the CDR3, is DVKVTQSSRYLVKRTGEKVFLECVQDMDHENMFWYRQDPGLGLRLIYFSYDVKMKEKGDIPEGYSVSREKKERFSLILESASTNQTSMYLCASLRGNDNQPQHFGDGTRLSIL.

The chain joins TRBV7-3 to TRBJ2-7; D is perhaps TRBD1 (6 bases). Germline V lookup: CDR1 SGHTA, CDR2 FQGTGA. V lost 5 bases and J lost 6, with 14 bases in between. The CDR3 has 13 residues. The CDR3 nucleotides are TGTGCCAGCAGCCCGAAACACAGGGCCGAGCAGTACTTC. Residues: CASSPKHRAEQYF.

This clonotype has only a few counts. This sequence joins TRBV7-6 and TRBJ2-1, with 8 bases aligning to TRBD2. Trimming took 4 bases from V and 5 from J; bases not matched to a gene: 7. The CDR3 consists of 15 residues. Looked up from germline, CDR1 is SGHVS and CDR2 is FNYEAQ. In DNA, the CDR3 is TGTGCCAGCAGCTATAGCGGGAAGGGCCACAATGAGCAGTTCTTC. It is translated as CASSYSGKGHNEQFF.

The chain carries TRBV6-5 and TRBJ1-1; a weak D match, TRBD1 (5 bases). CDR3 length equals 15 residues. Trimming left V 2 bases short and J 0 bases short, with 10 bases between. Looked up from germline, CDR1 is MNHEY and CDR2 is SVGAGI. CDR3 residues: CASSYGARMNTEAFF. Written as DNA, the CDR3 is TGTGCCAGCAGTTACGGGGCCAGAATGAACACTGAAGCTTTCTTT.

Notes on this clonotype: A single base separates this from a much larger clone, so it may be a read error. The rearrangement uses TRBV11-2 and TRBJ2-5, with 10 bases matching TRBD1. From germline, CDR1 is SGHAT and CDR2 FQNNGV. This CDR3 is built from 16 residues. The CDR3: CTSRSSDRGLRETQYF. For the CDR3, the DNA is TGTACCAGCCGCTCGTCAGACAGGGGGCTTCGAGAGACCCAGTACTTC.

Note on this clonotype: A much larger clone is a single base away; this may be a read error. J is TRBJ2-3 and V is TRBV28, with 13 bases that match TRBD2. Germline assignment: CDR1 MDHEN and CDR2 SYDVKM. The CDR3 consists of 17 residues. The CDR3 sequence is CACSPPGTSGITDTQYF. In DNA, the CDR3 is TGTGCCTGCAGTCCTCCCGGGACTAGCGGGATCACAGATACGCAGTATTTT.

A few counts support this clonotype. The V call is TRBV4-1, the J call TRBJ2-5; maybe TRBD1 (6 bases). This CDR3 region has 15 residues. Germline-derived CDR1 and CDR2 are MGHRA and YSYEKL. Trimming stripped 1 base from V and 4 bases from J, with 13 bases between. CDR3 in amino acids: CASSQGLGGIETQYF. The CDR3, as DNA: TGCGCCAGCAGCCAAGGCTTAGGGGGAATAGAGACCCAGTACTTC.

This clonotype was counted between two and nine times. This rearrangement joins TRBV9 to TRBJ1-4; no firm D call. The germline gives CDR1 SGDLS, CDR2 YYNGEE. Trimming took off 3 bases at V and 0 bases at J, with 18 bases between the two ends. The CDR3 extends over 18 amino acids. CDR3 in DNA: TGTGCCAGCAGCGCCGATGAGGTTGCAGGATCAACTAATGAAAAACTGTTTTTT. Translated, it gives CASSADEVAGSTNEKLFF. Using reference TRBV9 and TRBJ1-4 for the parts outside the CDR3, the full variable domain is DSGVTQTPKHLITATGQRVTLRCSPRSGDLSVYWYQQSLDQGLQFLIQYYNGEERAKGNILERFSAQQFPDLHSELNLSSLELGDSALYFCASSADEVAGSTNEKLFFGSGTQLSVL.

This clonotype was picked up a small number of times. At one end the junction does not follow the germline gene, possibly because of a read error. The rearrangement uses TRBV3-1 and TRBJ1-5, with TRBD1 identical over 10 bases. Germline lookup yields CDR1 LGHDT and CDR2 YNNKEL (reference sequence). The CDR3 has 15 amino acids. CDR3 coding DNA: TGTGCCGGCAGCCAGACAGGGGGCGCAGGTCAGCCCCAGCATTTT. Translating it yields CAGSQTGGAGQPQHF.